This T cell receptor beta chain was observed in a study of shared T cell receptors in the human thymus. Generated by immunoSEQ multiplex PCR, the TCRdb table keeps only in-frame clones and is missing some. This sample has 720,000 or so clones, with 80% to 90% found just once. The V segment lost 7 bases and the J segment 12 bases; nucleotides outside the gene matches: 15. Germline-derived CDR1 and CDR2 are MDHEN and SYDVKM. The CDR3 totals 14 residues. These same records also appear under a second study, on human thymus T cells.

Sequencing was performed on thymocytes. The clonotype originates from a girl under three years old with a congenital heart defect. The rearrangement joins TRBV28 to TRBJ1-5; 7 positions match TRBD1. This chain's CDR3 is CASNSGRAQGYQHF. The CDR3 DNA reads TGTGCCAGCAATTCTGGGCGGGCACAGGGGTACCAGCATTTT.